One and the same sample provided the 23 T cell receptor beta chains below, sequenced in a study of OX40 agonist ivuxolimab in advanced cancers. Using immunoSEQ multiplex PCR, the repertoire was profiled, and TCRdb retains in-frame clones only, with some absent. This table holds under 95,000 clones, over 90% found once. The sequenced sample was CD4+ or CD8+ T cells sorted from blood, obtained in a trial of the OX40 agonist ivuxolimab. These receptors originate from an adult with an advanced solid tumor such as melanoma, head and neck, liver or kidney cancer.

V usage is TRBV4-1 and J usage is TRBJ1-5, with a tentative D call TRBD1 (5 bases). Germline CDR1 reads MGHRA; CDR2 reads YSYEKL. V lost 4 bases, J lost 2 bases, and 9 bases lay in between. The CDR3 covers 14 residues. CDR3 coding DNA: TGCGCCAGCAGCCGTCCGGGGGGCAATCAGCCCCAGCATTTT. Amino acids: CASSRPGGNQPQHF.

The chain has TRBV6-5 and TRBJ2-3; D is perhaps TRBD2 (5 bases). The V gene's germline CDR1 is MNHEY and CDR2 SVGAGI. There are 15 residues in the CDR3. Deletions cut 5 bases from V and 8 bases from J, with 20 bases between. CDR3 in DNA: TGTGCCAGCAGTCCCTCCTTGGCGGCCCGGGGTACGCAGTATTTT. Protein: CASSPSLAARGTQYF.

The rearrangement uses TRBV2 and TRBJ2-2; D is perhaps TRBD1 or TRBD2 (6 bases each). V was cut by 3 bases and J by 8 bases, with 13 bases left in between. The CDR3 is 14 amino acids. Germline values: CDR1 SNHLY, CDR2 FYNNEI. Here the CDR3 DNA reads TGTGCCAGCAGTGATATTCGGGGGCCGGGGGAGCTGTTTTTT. Residues: CASSDIRGPGELFF.

The CDR3 spells CASSFTLGSTRRETQYF. DNA of the CDR3: TGTGCCAGCAGCTTCACTCTGGGATCTACTCGAAGGGAGACCCAGTACTTC. The rearrangement links TRBV13 to TRBJ2-5; no reliable D call. Trimming removed 3 bases at V and 5 bases at J, with 22 bases between. CDR1 is PRHDT, CDR2 FYEKMQ, per germline (reference sequence). The CDR3 runs 17 residues.

The chain has TRBV14 and TRBJ1-2; no clear D gene. Trimming shortened V by 0 bases and J by 8 bases, and 10 bases separated the two germline ends. This CDR3 is built from 13 residues. Germline loops: CDR1 SGHDN, CDR2 FVKESK. The CDR3 region is CASSQDARGGYTF. The CDR3, as DNA: TGTGCCAGCAGCCAAGATGCCCGAGGCGGCTACACCTTC.

The genes are TRBV4-1 and TRBJ2-7, with 8 positions matching TRBD1. The CDR3 consists of 16 residues. J lost 3 bases, V lost 6 bases, and 13 bases had no gene match. From germline, CDR1 is MGHRA and CDR2 YSYEKL. CDR3 DNA: TGCGCCAGCAGTCTTCTCTCCGGGACAGGTAACTACGAGCAGTACTTC. Its translation is CASSLLSGTGNYEQYF.

This sequence joins TRBV6-5 and TRBJ1-1; D unresolved. V lost 0 bases and J lost 6, with 11 bases in between. Germline V CDR1 and CDR2: MNHEY, SVGAGI. This CDR3 spans 14 amino acids. The CDR3 sequence is CASSYSNGGSEAFF. For the CDR3, the DNA is TGTGCCAGCAGTTACTCGAACGGAGGCTCTGAAGCTTTCTTT.

The chain has TRBV11-2 and TRBJ1-5, with TRBD1 as a possible D gene (6 bases). Looked up from germline, CDR1 is SGHAT and CDR2 is FQNNGV. The CDR3 extends over 14 amino acids. The V end lost 3 bases, the J end lost 3 bases, and 9 bases lay between the germline ends. DNA for the CDR3: TGTGCCAGCAGCTTGACAGGCCTCAATCAGCCCCAGCATTTT. This codes for CASSLTGLNQPQHF.

This rearrangement joins TRBV6-1 to TRBJ2-2; D is possibly TRBD1 (7 bases). V was cut by 10 bases and J by 4 bases, with 16 bases left in between. CDR3 length: 14 amino acids. Germline assignment: CDR1 MNHNS and CDR2 SASEGT. This chain's CDR3 is CATRTGGFTGELFF. For the CDR3, the DNA is TGTGCCACCCGGACAGGAGGGTTCACCGGGGAGCTGTTTTTT.

This rearrangement joins TRBV5-5 to TRBJ1-5, with 9 bases aligning to TRBD1. Germline CDR1 reads SGHKS; CDR2 reads YYEKEE (reference sequence). The CDR3 extends over 17 amino acids. Unmatched junction bases numbered 8, after V lost 0 bases and J lost 4 bases. The CDR3 region is CASSLGTGEGVNQPQHF. In DNA, the CDR3 is TGTGCCAGCAGCTTGGGGACAGGGGAGGGGGTTAATCAGCCCCAGCATTTT.

The V call is TRBV10-3, the J call TRBJ2-7, with 9 bases identical to TRBD2. The CDR3 sequence is 14 residues long. The germline V gene encodes CDR1 ENHRY and CDR2 SYGVKD. The ends lost 6 bases at V and 5 bases at J; junction bases unmatched: 8. CDR3 DNA sequence: TGTGCCATCAGCGATAGCGGGGGTCCCCACGAGCAGTACTTC. Its translation: CAISDSGGPHEQYF.

The V call is TRBV7-8, the J call TRBJ1-1, with TRBD1 identical over 8 bases. The V segment lost 3 bases and the J segment 0 bases; nucleotides outside the gene matches: 15. This CDR3 has 19 residues. Germline CDR1 is SGHVS and CDR2 is FQNEAQ. The DNA for the CDR3 is TGTGCCAGCAGCTTTATGGGGCACAGGGGGACCTCAATGAACACTGAAGCTTTCTTT. Its translation: CASSFMGHRGTSMNTEAFF.

The V call is TRBV4-3, the J call TRBJ2-2; tentative D call: TRBD1 (7 bases). This CDR3 comprises 16 residues. V lost 1 base and J 5 bases, leaving 14 bases between the germline ends. Germline V gives CDR1 LGHNA, CDR2 YSLEER. Here the CDR3 DNA reads TGCGCCAGCAGCCAAGTGGCGACAGGGAGGACCGGGGAGCTGTTTTTT. Translating it yields CASSQVATGRTGELFF.

This chain connects TRBV14 to TRBJ1-2, with 12 bases aligning to TRBD1. Germline V CDR1 and CDR2: SGHDN, FVKESK. The length of the CDR3 is 15 residues. Trimming at V came to 4 bases and at J to 7 bases, leaving 7 bases not matched to a gene. The CDR3 here is CASSRPGQGAGGYTF. The CDR3, as DNA: TGTGCCAGCAGCCGCCCGGGACAGGGGGCTGGTGGCTACACCTTC.

In nucleotides, the CDR3 is TGTGCCAGCAGCGTAGGTCGGGCCACCGGGGAGCTGTTTTTT. It encodes CASSVGRATGELFF. The chain combines TRBV9 with TRBJ2-2, with unresolved D. CDR1 and CDR2 (germline): SGDLS, YYNGEE. The CDR3 consists of 14 residues. The V gene lost 0 bases and the J gene lost 4 bases, with 7 bases spanning the gap.

This chain connects TRBV4-2 to TRBJ2-6; D is possibly TRBD2 (6 bases). Trimming removed 1 base at V and 0 bases at J, with 13 bases between. CDR3 size: 18 residues. Germline V gene lookup returns CDR1 LGHNA and CDR2 YNFKEQ. The CDR3 is CASSQVLLGGSGANVLTF. In nucleotides, the CDR3 is TGTGCCAGCAGCCAAGTTCTATTGGGGGGCTCTGGGGCCAACGTCCTGACTTTC.

This sequence joins TRBV15 and TRBJ2-7; 7 nucleotides agree with TRBD1. Unmatched junction bases numbered 8, after V lost 2 bases and J lost 1 base. Germline V gives CDR1 LNHNV, CDR2 YYDKDF (reference sequence). This CDR3 spans 16 amino acids. DNA of the CDR3: TGTGCCACCAGCAGATACCAACCAGGGGGTTCCTACGAGCAGTACTTC. It specifies CATSRYQPGGSYEQYF.

The chain uses TRBV2 and TRBJ2-5, with 7 bases identical to TRBD2. CDR1 SNHLY and CDR2 FYNNEI come from the germline V gene. The V and J ends lost 4 bases and 3 bases, in that order; junction bases with no gene match: 8. This CDR3 is 15 amino acids long. The CDR3 region has the DNA TGTGCCAGCAGTGTATCTAGCGGAAGAAAAGAGACCCAGTACTTC. This encodes CASSVSSGRKETQYF. The whole variable domain, filled in from reference TRBV2 and TRBJ2-5, reads EPEVTQTPSHQVTQMGQEVILRCVPISNHLYFYWYRQILGQKVEFLVSFYNNEISEKSEIFDDQFSVERPDGSNFTLKIRSTKLEDSAMYFCASSVSSGRKETQYFGPGTRLLVL.

Of note for this clone: The same CDR3 can be traced to other DNA sequences in this sample. The chain employs TRBV6-5 and TRBJ2-2; D not certain. This CDR3 contains 13 residues. Trimming removed 0 bases from V and 5 bases from J, with 4 bases in between. In germline, CDR1 is MNHEY, CDR2 SVGAGI. CDR3 sequence reads: CASSYSETGELFF. CDR3 bases: TGTGCCAGCAGTTACTCGGAGACCGGGGAGCTGTTTTTT.

This clone appeared once. This chain joins TRBV13 and TRBJ2-3; D is possibly TRBD2 (6 bases). Germline V gene sequence: CDR1 PRHDT, CDR2 FYEKMQ (reference sequence). V lost 6 bases to trimming and J lost 3 bases, with 16 bases between them. This CDR3 has 15 residues. CDR3 nucleotide sequence: TGTGCCAGCAGATACGGGACTGCGGGGACAGATACGCAGTATTTT. This encodes CASRYGTAGTDTQYF.

This chain links TRBV19 with TRBJ1-6; 7 nucleotides align to TRBD1. Trimming took 3 bases from V and 5 from J; bases not matched to a gene: 4. There are 15 residues in the CDR3. Germline V gene lookup returns CDR1 LNHDA and CDR2 SQIVND (reference sequence). The CDR3 here is CASSIGTANNSPLHF. The CDR3, as DNA: TGTGCCAGTAGTATTGGGACAGCTAATAATTCACCCCTCCACTTT.

V gene TRBV20-1 combines with J gene TRBJ2-7; D remains ambiguous. CDR3 length equals 11 residues. Germline lookup yields CDR1 DFQATT and CDR2 SNEGSKA (reference sequence). The ends were cut back, 2 bases at V and 4 bases at J, with 6 bases in the middle. For the CDR3, the DNA is TGCAGTGCTAGACACGGGTACGAGCAGTACTTC. Translating gives CSARHGYEQYF.

This rearrangement joins TRBV4-1 to TRBJ1-1; D remains ambiguous. In germline, CDR1 is MGHRA, CDR2 YSYEKL. The CDR3 covers 12 residues. The V end lost 0 bases, the J end lost 10 bases, and 9 bases lay between the germline ends. The CDR3 reads CASSQDNSLAFF. DNA of the CDR3: TGCGCCAGCAGCCAAGATAATTCTTTAGCTTTCTTT.